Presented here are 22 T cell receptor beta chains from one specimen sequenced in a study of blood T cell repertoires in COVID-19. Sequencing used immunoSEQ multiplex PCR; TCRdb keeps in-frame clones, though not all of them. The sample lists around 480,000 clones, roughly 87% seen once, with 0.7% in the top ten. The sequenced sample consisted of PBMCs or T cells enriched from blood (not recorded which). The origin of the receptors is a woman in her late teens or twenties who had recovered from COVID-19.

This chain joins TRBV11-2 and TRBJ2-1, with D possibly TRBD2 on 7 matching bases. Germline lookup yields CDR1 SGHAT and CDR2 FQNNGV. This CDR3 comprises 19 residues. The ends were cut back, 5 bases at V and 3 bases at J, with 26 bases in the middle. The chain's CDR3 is CASSPAGAGAALYYNEQFF. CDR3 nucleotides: TGTGCCAGCAGCCCCGCGGGGGCGGGCGCCGCTTTATACTACAATGAGCAGTTCTTC.

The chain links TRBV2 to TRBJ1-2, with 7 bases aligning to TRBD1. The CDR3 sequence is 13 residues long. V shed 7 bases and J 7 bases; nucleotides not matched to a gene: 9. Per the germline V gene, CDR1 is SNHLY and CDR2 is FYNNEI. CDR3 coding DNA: TGTGCCAGCAAAAACAGGGGTGTGGGTGGCTACACCTTC. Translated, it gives CASKNRGVGGYTF.

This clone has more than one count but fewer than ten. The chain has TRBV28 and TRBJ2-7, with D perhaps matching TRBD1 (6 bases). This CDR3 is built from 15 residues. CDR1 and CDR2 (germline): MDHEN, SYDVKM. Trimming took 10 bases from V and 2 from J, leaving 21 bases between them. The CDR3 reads CATLDIRDNTYEQYF. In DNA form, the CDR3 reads TGTGCCACCTTAGATATCCGGGACAATACCTACGAGCAGTACTTC.

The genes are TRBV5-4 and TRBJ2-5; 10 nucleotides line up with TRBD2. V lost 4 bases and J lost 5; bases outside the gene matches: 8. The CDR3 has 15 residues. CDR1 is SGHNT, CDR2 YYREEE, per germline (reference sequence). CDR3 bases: TGTGCCAGCAGCGCGTTAGCGGGGGGAGAGGAGACCCAGTACTTC. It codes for CASSALAGGEETQYF.

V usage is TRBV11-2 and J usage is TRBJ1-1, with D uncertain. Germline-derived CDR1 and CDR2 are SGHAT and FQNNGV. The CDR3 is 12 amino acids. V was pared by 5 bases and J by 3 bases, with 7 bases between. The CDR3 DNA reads TGTGCCAGCAGCCTGGGAGACACTGAAGCTTTCTTT. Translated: CASSLGDTEAFF.

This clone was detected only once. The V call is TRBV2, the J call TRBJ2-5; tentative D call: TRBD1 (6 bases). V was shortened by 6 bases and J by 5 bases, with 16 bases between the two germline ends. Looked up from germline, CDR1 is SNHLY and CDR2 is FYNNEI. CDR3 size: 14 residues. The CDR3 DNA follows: TGTGCCAGCAGCAGAGACAGGTTGGAGGAGACCCAGTACTTC. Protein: CASSRDRLEETQYF.

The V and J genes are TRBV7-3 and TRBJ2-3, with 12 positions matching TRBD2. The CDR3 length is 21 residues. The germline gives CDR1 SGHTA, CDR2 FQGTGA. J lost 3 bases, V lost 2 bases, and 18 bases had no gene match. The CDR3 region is CASSLGPLLAGGSTTTDTQYF. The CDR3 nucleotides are TGTGCCAGCAGCTTAGGGCCCCTACTAGCGGGGGGTTCGACAACAACAGATACGCAGTATTTT.

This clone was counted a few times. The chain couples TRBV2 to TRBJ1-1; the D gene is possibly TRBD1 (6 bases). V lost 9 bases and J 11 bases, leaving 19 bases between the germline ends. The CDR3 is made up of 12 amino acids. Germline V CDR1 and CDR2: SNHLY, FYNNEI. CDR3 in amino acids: CASAQTGFDAFF. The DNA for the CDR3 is TGTGCCAGTGCCCAGACAGGATTCGATGCTTTCTTT.

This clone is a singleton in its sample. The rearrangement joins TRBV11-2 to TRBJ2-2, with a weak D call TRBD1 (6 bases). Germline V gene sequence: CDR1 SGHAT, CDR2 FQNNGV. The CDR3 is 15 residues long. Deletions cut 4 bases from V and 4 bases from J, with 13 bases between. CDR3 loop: CASSSLQGITGELFF. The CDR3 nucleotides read TGTGCCAGCAGCTCGCTTCAGGGGATCACCGGGGAGCTGTTTTTT.

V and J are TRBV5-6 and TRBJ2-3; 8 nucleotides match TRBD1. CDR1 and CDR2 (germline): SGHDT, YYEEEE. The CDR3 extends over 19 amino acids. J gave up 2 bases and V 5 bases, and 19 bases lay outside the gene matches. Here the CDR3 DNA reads TGTGCCAGCAGTTCTCCAGGGGGCCATAAACTTTCCTTCACAGATACGCAGTATTTT. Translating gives CASSSPGGHKLSFTDTQYF. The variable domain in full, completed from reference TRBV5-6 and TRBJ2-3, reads DAGVTQSPTHLIKTRGQQVTLRCSPKSGHDTVSWYQQALGQGPQFIFQYYEEEERQRGNFPDRFSGHQFPNYSSELNVNALLLGDSALYLCASSSPGGHKLSFTDTQYFGPGTRLTVL.

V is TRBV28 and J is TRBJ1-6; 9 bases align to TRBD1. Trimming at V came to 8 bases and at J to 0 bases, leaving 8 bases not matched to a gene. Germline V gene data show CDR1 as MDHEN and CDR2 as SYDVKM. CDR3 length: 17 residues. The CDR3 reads CASGLGQGYSYNSPLHF. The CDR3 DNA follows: TGTGCCAGCGGCCTGGGACAGGGCTACTCCTATAATTCACCCCTCCACTTT.

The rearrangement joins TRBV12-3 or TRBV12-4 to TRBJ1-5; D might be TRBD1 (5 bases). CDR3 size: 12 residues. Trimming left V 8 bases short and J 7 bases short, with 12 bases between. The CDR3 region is CASGGIGQPQHF. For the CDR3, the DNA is TGTGCCAGCGGGGGGATCGGGCAGCCCCAGCATTTT.

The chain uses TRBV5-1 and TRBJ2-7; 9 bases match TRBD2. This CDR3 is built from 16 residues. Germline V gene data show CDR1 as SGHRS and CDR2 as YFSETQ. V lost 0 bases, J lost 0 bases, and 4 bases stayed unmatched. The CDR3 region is CASSLGLAVFSYEQYF. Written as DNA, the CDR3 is TGCGCCAGCAGCTTGGGACTAGCGGTTTTCTCCTACGAGCAGTACTTC. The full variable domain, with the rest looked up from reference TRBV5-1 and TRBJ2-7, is KAGVTQTPRYLIKTRGQQVTLSCSPISGHRSVSWYQQTPGQGLQFLFEYFSETQRNKGNFPGRFSGRQFSNSRSEMNVSTLELGDSALYLCASSLGLAVFSYEQYFGPGTRLTVT.

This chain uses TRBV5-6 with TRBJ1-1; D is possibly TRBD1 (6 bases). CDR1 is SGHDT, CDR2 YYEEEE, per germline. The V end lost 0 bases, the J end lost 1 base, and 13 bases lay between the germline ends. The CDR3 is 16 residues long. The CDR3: CASSLDEGVKNTEAFF. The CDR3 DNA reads TGTGCCAGCAGCTTGGATGAGGGGGTAAAGAACACTGAAGCTTTCTTT.

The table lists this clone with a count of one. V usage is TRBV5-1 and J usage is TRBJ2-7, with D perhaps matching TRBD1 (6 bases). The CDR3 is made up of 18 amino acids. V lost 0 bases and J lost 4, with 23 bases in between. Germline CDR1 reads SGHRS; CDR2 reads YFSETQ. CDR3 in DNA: TGCGCCAGCAGCTTGGAGGTGGGGTCAGGGACATGGCGATACGAGCAGTACTTC. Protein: CASSLEVGSGTWRYEQYF.

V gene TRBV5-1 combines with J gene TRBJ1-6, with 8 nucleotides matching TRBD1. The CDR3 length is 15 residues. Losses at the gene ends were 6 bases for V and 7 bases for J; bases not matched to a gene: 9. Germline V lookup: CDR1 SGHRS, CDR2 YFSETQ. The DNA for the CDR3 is TGCGCCAGCACCCTACGCCCAGGGGGCAATTCACCCCTCCACTTT. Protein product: CASTLRPGGNSPLHF.

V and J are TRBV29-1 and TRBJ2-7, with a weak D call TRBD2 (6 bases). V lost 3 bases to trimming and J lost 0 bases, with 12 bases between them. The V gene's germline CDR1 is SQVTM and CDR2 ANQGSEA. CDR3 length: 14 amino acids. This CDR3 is CSVEMEGSSYEQYF. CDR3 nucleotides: TGCAGCGTTGAGATGGAGGGATCCTCCTACGAGCAGTACTTC.

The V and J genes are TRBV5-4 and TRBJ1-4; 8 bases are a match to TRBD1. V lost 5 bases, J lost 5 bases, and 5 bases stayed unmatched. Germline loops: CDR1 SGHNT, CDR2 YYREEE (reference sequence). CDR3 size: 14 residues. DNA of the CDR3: TGTGCCAGCAGTATGGGACAGGTCAATGAAAAACTGTTTTTT. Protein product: CASSMGQVNEKLFF.

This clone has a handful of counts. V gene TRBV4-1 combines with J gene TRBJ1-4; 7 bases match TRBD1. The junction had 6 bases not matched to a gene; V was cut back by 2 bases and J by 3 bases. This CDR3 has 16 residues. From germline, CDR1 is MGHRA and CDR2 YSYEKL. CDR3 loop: CASSQPTRGSNEKLFF. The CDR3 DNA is TGCGCCAGCAGCCAACCCACCAGGGGGTCTAATGAAAAACTGTTTTTT.

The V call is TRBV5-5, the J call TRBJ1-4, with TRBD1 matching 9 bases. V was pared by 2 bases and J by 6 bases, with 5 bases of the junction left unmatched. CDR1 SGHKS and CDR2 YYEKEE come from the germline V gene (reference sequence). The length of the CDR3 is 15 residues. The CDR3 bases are TGTGCCAGCAGCTTACTCCGGGACAGGGATGAAAAACTGTTTTTT. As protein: CASSLLRDRDEKLFF. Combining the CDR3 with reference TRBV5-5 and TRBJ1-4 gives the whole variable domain DAGVTQSPTHLIKTRGQQVTLRCSPISGHKSVSWYQQVLGQGPQFIFQYYEKEERGRGNFPDRFSARQFPNYSSELNVNALLLGDSALYLCASSLLRDRDEKLFFGSGTQLSVL.

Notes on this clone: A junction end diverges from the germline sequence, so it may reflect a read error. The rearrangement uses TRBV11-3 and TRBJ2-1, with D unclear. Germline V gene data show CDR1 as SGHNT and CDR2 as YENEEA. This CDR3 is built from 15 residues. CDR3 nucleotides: TGTGCCAGCAGCCTAGAAGCAAGCTCCTACAATGAGCAGTTCTTC. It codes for CASSLEASSYNEQFF.

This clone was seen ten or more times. The CDR3 protein is CASSQGWGGYYNEQFF. Written as DNA, the CDR3 is TGCGCCAGCAGCCAAGGTTGGGGGGGGTACTACAATGAGCAGTTCTTC. This chain links TRBV4-1 with TRBJ2-1; TRBD2 aligns across 7 bases. There are 16 residues in the CDR3. Losses at the gene ends were 1 base for V and 3 bases for J; bases not matched to a gene: 6. Germline CDR1 is MGHRA and CDR2 is YSYEKL.